This T cell receptor beta chain derives from a study of CD8 T cells in ankylosing spondylitis. Study-wide results and limits: The authors reported significant enrichment of disease-linked clones in matched ankylosing spondylitis synovial fluid. Seemingly characteristic of ankylosing spondylitis blood was a TCR beta motif consisting of about 8 highly homologous variants. The authors found the disease-linked clones to be CD8+ and relatively rare in peripheral blood.

The germline V gene has CDR1 LGHNA and CDR2 YNFKEQ. The CDR3 length is 15 residues. V shed 4 bases and J shed 4 bases, with 16 bases lying between them. TCRdb analysed the 5' RACE reads with MiXCR anew, one entry per CDR3 protein. Of 670,000 or so distinct CDR3 sequences in the sample, around 19% were seen once. This clonotype was seen more than once but under ten times. Its antigen is not known. This receptor was taken from a male donor with ankylosing spondylitis. The rearrangement uses TRBV4-2 and TRBJ2-5; tentative D call: TRBD2 (7 bases). Material for sequencing was blood, either unsorted or a sorted T cell fraction (not recorded which). The CDR3 reads CASSPATGGPETQYF. CDR3 coding DNA: TGTGCCAGCAGCCCAGCTACGGGGGGCCCAGAGACCCAGTACTTC.